Listed below are T cell receptor beta chains from one sample, sequenced in a study of OX40 agonist ivuxolimab in advanced cancers. Sequenced by immunoSEQ multiplex PCR; TCRdb stores in-frame clones only, minus some. The profile covers about 84,000 clones, with about 92% appearing a single time and around 0.18% taken by the ten largest. Sample: CD4+ or CD8+ T cells sorted from blood, taken in a trial of the OX40 agonist ivuxolimab. Receptor source: an adult with an advanced solid tumor such as melanoma, head and neck, liver or kidney cancer. CDR3s include the opening cysteine and the closing phenylalanine or tryptophan. Fields, in order: clone size, V gene, CDR3 length, D gene, J gene, CDR3 DNA, CDR3 protein. The D gene is left open where the match is weak. A row's size may be missing; if present it is once, few, many or a size class.

clone size: NA
V gene: TRBV9
CDR3 length: 15
D gene: NA
J gene: TRBJ2-5
CDR3 DNA: TGTGCCAGCAGCGTAGCTACGGGCAGGGAGCAGACCCAGTACTTC
CDR3 protein: CASSVATGREQTQYF

clone size: NA
V gene: TRBV5-4
CDR3 length: 12
D gene: NA
J gene: TRBJ1-1
CDR3 DNA: TGTGCCAGCAGCTTGGCGGTGGGGACAGCTTTCTTT
CDR3 protein: CASSLAVGTAFF

clone size: NA
V gene: TRBV30
CDR3 length: 14
D gene: TRBD2
J gene: TRBJ2-3
CDR3 DNA: TGTGCCTGGAGACGACAGCCGCAAGGGACTAGCGGGATTTTT
CDR3 protein: CAWRRQPQGTSGIF

clone size: once
V gene: TRBV6-1
CDR3 length: 18
D gene: TRBD1
J gene: TRBJ2-6
CDR3 DNA: TGTGCCAGCAGTGAAGTGGGACAGGGGTTATCTGGGGCCAACGTCCTGACTTTC
CDR3 protein: CASSEVGQGLSGANVLTF

clone size: NA
V gene: TRBV30
CDR3 length: 16
D gene: NA
J gene: TRBJ2-5
CDR3 DNA: TGTGCCTGGAGTTCCGGGGCGGGGCTGGGAATGGGGACCCAGTACTTC
CDR3 protein: CAWSSGAGLGMGTQYF

clone size: NA
V gene: TRBV4-1
CDR3 length: 15
D gene: NA
J gene: TRBJ2-3
CDR3 DNA: TGCGCCAGCAGCCAAGTGGCAGGAGTCACAGATACGCAGTATTTT
CDR3 protein: CASSQVAGVTDTQYF

clone size: NA
V gene: TRBV9
CDR3 length: 17
D gene: NA
J gene: TRBJ1-3
CDR3 DNA: TGTGCCAGCAGCCTTTACCTAGGGGGGGGCTCTGGAAACACCATATATTTT
CDR3 protein: CASSLYLGGGSGNTIYF

clone size: NA
V gene: TRBV2
CDR3 length: 14
D gene: TRBD1
J gene: TRBJ2-2
CDR3 DNA: TGTGCCAGCAGTGGAGACAGGGGTTTCGGGGAGCTGTTTTTT
CDR3 protein: CASSGDRGFGELFF

clone size: NA
V gene: TRBV9
CDR3 length: 15
D gene: NA
J gene: TRBJ2-2
CDR3 DNA: TGTGCCAGCAGCGGCAACCGGGACTACACCGGGGAGCTGTTTTTT
CDR3 protein: CASSGNRDYTGELFF

clone size: NA
V gene: TRBV5-1
CDR3 length: 14
D gene: NA
J gene: TRBJ2-2
CDR3 DNA: TGCGCCAGCAGCTTTGGAGTGAACACCGGGGAGCTGTTTTTT
CDR3 protein: CASSFGVNTGELFF

clone size: NA
V gene: TRBV5-6
CDR3 length: 14
D gene: NA
J gene: TRBJ2-7
CDR3 DNA: TGTGCCAGCAGCTCCATGGGGGACTCCTACGAGCAGTACTTC
CDR3 protein: CASSSMGDSYEQYF

clone size: once
V gene: TRBV6-5
CDR3 length: 15
D gene: NA
J gene: TRBJ2-3
CDR3 DNA: TGTGCCAGTAGCCAAGGCAGGGTAAACACAGATACGCAGTATTTT
CDR3 protein: CASSQGRVNTDTQYF

clone size: NA
V gene: TRBV18
CDR3 length: 14
D gene: NA
J gene: TRBJ2-2
CDR3 DNA: TGTGCCAGCTCACCACAGGGGAACACCGGGGAGCTGTTTTTT
CDR3 protein: CASSPQGNTGELFF

clone size: NA
V gene: TRBV2
CDR3 length: 13
D gene: NA
J gene: TRBJ2-1
CDR3 DNA: TGTGCCAGCAGTGAGGGAGTCTACAATGAGCAGTTCTTC
CDR3 protein: CASSEGVYNEQFF

clone size: once
V gene: TRBV20-1
CDR3 length: 11
D gene: NA
J gene: TRBJ2-5
CDR3 DNA: TGCAGTGCTACAGAACAAGAGACCCAGTACTTC
CDR3 protein: CSATEQETQYF

clone size: once
V gene: TRBV7-9
CDR3 length: 12
D gene: NA
J gene: TRBJ2-1
CDR3 DNA: TGTGCCAGCACCACGGGTTACAATGAGCAGTTCTTC
CDR3 protein: CASTTGYNEQFF

clone size: NA
V gene: TRBV5-4
CDR3 length: 14
D gene: NA
J gene: TRBJ2-5
CDR3 DNA: TGTGCCAGCAGCTTCCGGGCCCGTGAAGAGACCCAGTACTTC
CDR3 protein: CASSFRAREETQYF

clone size: NA
V gene: TRBV10-3
CDR3 length: 13
D gene: NA
J gene: TRBJ1-2
CDR3 DNA: TGTGCCATCAGTGCCGACGGGGCGGGCGGCTACACCTTC
CDR3 protein: CAISADGAGGYTF

clone size: NA
V gene: TRBV19
CDR3 length: 17
D gene: NA
J gene: TRBJ2-3
CDR3 DNA: TGTGCCAGTAGTATGGCGGGCGGGCCGTCCGTCGCAGATACGCAGTATTTT
CDR3 protein: CASSMAGGPSVADTQYF

clone size: NA
V gene: TRBV2
CDR3 length: 15
D gene: NA
J gene: TRBJ1-6
CDR3 DNA: TGTGCCAGCAGTGAAGCGAGAGGGGAACATTCACCCCTCCACTTT
CDR3 protein: CASSEARGEHSPLHF

clone size: NA
V gene: TRBV5-1
CDR3 length: 14
D gene: TRBD1
J gene: TRBJ2-7
CDR3 DNA: TGCGCCAGCAGTTACCAGGGGGCGGCGTACGAGCAGTACTTC
CDR3 protein: CASSYQGAAYEQYF

clone size: NA
V gene: TRBV5-1
CDR3 length: 12
D gene: NA
J gene: TRBJ2-1
CDR3 DNA: TGCGCCAGCAGCTTGCGGGATAATGAGCAGTTCTTC
CDR3 protein: CASSLRDNEQFF

clone size: NA
V gene: TRBV27
CDR3 length: 15
D gene: NA
J gene: TRBJ1-6
CDR3 DNA: TGTGCCAGCAGTTTGCTCCGGGACCGACGTTCGGCCCTCCACTTT
CDR3 protein: CASSLLRDRRSALHF

clone size: NA
V gene: TRBV9
CDR3 length: 16
D gene: TRBD1
J gene: TRBJ2-2
CDR3 DNA: TGTGCCAGCAGCTTTCGGACAGGGGCGAACACCGGGGAGCTGTTTTTT
CDR3 protein: CASSFRTGANTGELFF

clone size: NA
V gene: TRBV6-5
CDR3 length: 15
D gene: TRBD1
J gene: TRBJ1-5
CDR3 DNA: TGTGCCAGCAGTCAGACAGGGGGCAGCAATCAGCCCCAGCATTTT
CDR3 protein: CASSQTGGSNQPQHF

clone size: once
V gene: TRBV30
CDR3 length: 15
D gene: TRBD2
J gene: TRBJ2-1
CDR3 DNA: TGTGCCTGGACCAAGACTAGCGTGTTCGGGAATGAGCAGTTCTTC
CDR3 protein: CAWTKTSVFGNEQFF

clone size: NA
V gene: TRBV5-4
CDR3 length: 14
D gene: NA
J gene: TRBJ2-5
CDR3 DNA: TGTGCCAGCAGCTTGAGGCAGGGAGGTGAGACCCAGTACTTC
CDR3 protein: CASSLRQGGETQYF

clone size: NA
V gene: TRBV6-1
CDR3 length: 15
D gene: NA
J gene: TRBJ1-2
CDR3 DNA: TGTGCCAGCAGTGAAGAGGCAGGAGCTAACTATGGCTACACCTTC
CDR3 protein: CASSEEAGANYGYTF

clone size: NA
V gene: TRBV5-1
CDR3 length: 17
D gene: TRBD1
J gene: TRBJ2-1
CDR3 DNA: TGCGCCAGCAGCTTGGCCCCGGACAGGGCGGGATGGGGTGAGCAGTTCTTC
CDR3 protein: CASSLAPDRAGWGEQFF

clone size: NA
V gene: TRBV5-1
CDR3 length: 15
D gene: TRBD2
J gene: TRBJ2-7
CDR3 DNA: TGCGCCAGCAGCTTAGGGGGACTAGTGTCCTACGAGCAGTACTTC
CDR3 protein: CASSLGGLVSYEQYF

clone size: NA
V gene: TRBV4-1
CDR3 length: 15
D gene: NA
J gene: TRBJ2-7
CDR3 DNA: TGCGCCAGCAGCCCCGGGACGGAGTTTTCCTACGAGCAGTACTTC
CDR3 protein: CASSPGTEFSYEQYF

clone size: few
V gene: TRBV19
CDR3 length: 15
D gene: TRBD1
J gene: TRBJ2-2
CDR3 DNA: TGTGCCAGTAGTATTAGACAGGGGAGAAGAGGGGAGCTGTTTTTT
CDR3 protein: CASSIRQGRRGELFF

clone size: NA
V gene: TRBV2
CDR3 length: 14
D gene: NA
J gene: TRBJ1-6
CDR3 DNA: TGTGCCAGCAATCTGGGCAGACTTAATTCACCCCTCCACTTT
CDR3 protein: CASNLGRLNSPLHF

clone size: NA
V gene: TRBV5-4
CDR3 length: 16
D gene: TRBD2
J gene: TRBJ2-3
CDR3 DNA: TGTGCCAGCAGCTTGGGGACTAGCGGGAACACAGATACGCAGTATTTT
CDR3 protein: CASSLGTSGNTDTQYF

clone size: once
V gene: TRBV7-2
CDR3 length: 15
D gene: NA
J gene: TRBJ2-7
CDR3 DNA: TGTGCCAGCAGCTTAGGGGGAGGGGGCGCTTACGAGCAGTACTTC
CDR3 protein: CASSLGGGGAYEQYF

clone size: NA
V gene: TRBV19
CDR3 length: 13
D gene: TRBD2
J gene: TRBJ2-2
CDR3 DNA: TGTGCCAGTATGACTAGCGGGAGAGGGGAGCTGTTTTTT
CDR3 protein: CASMTSGRGELFF

clone size: NA
V gene: TRBV5-4
CDR3 length: 15
D gene: TRBD2
J gene: TRBJ2-1
CDR3 DNA: TGTGCCAGCAGCCCTGGGACTATTGGCGGGTATGAGCAGTTCTTC
CDR3 protein: CASSPGTIGGYEQFF